Below, 5 T cell receptor beta chains from the same sample are listed, as sequenced in a study of shared clonotypes between healthy human individuals (dated by TCRdb to about 2020). Library method: the immunoSEQ multiplex PCR assay. The table was pulled from immuneACCESS by TCRdb, which kept in-frame rearrangements only. Such tables lose some clones; where checked, under half of the loss comes from unresolved V genes, and the rest has no known cause. In this sample the table shows about 660,000 clones, roughly 70% of which occur a single time. Approximately 1.6% of the sample belongs to the ten largest clones. Source material: memory CD4+ T cells sorted from blood. Interpreted using the paper, the cell subset or site label stands for: CD45RA-negative fraction. The receptors here all came from a woman in her twenties or thirties in good health.

In the case of this clone: Within the sample, other DNA sequences also encode this same CDR3. V and J are TRBV7-9 and TRBJ1-5; no firm D call. The ends were cut back, 2 bases at V and 5 bases at J, with 7 bases in the middle. The CDR3 has 13 amino acids. Germline V gene sequence: CDR1 SEHNR, CDR2 FQNEAQ (reference sequence). The chain's CDR3 is CASSLNEDQPQHF. CDR3 DNA: TGTGCCAGCAGCTTAAACGAAGATCAGCCCCAGCATTTT. Full variable domain (remainder filled in from reference TRBV7-9 and TRBJ1-5): DTGVSQNPRHKITKRGQNVTFRCDPISEHNRLYWYRQTLGQGPEFLTYFQNEAQLEKSRLLSDRFSAERPKGSFSTLEIQRTEQGDSAMYLCASSLNEDQPQHFGDGTRLSIL.

The CDR3 bases are TGTGCCAGCAGCCAACAAATGACAGGGTCCGAGGCTGAAGCTTTCTTT. This encodes CASSQQMTGSEAEAFF. The chain links TRBV4-2 to TRBJ1-1, with 7 bases matching TRBD1. Germline CDR1 and CDR2: LGHNA and YNFKEQ. The J segment lost 6 bases and the V segment lost 2 bases, leaving 12 bases of the junction unmatched. CDR3 length: 16 amino acids.

The CDR3 loop is CASSFRLAPVQETQYF. As DNA, the CDR3 is TGTGCCAGCAGCTTCCGGCTAGCGCCAGTCCAAGAGACCCAGTACTTC. The chain carries TRBV5-4 and TRBJ2-5; D is perhaps TRBD2 (6 bases). CDR1 is SGHNT, CDR2 YYREEE, per germline (reference sequence). CDR3 size: 16 residues. Trimming left V 2 bases short and J 1 base short, with 15 bases between. Complete variable domain (other parts from reference TRBV5-4 and TRBJ2-5): ETGVTQSPTHLIKTRGQQVTLRCSSQSGHNTVSWYQQALGQGPQFIFQYYREEENGRGNFPPRFSGLQFPNYSSELNVNALELDDSALYLCASSFRLAPVQETQYFGPGTRLLVL.

This chain joins TRBV4-1 and TRBJ2-2; the D gene is possibly TRBD2 (6 bases). The CDR3 spans 15 residues. V was pared by 2 bases and J by 6 bases, with 13 bases between. From germline, CDR1 is MGHRA and CDR2 YSYEKL. CDR3 bases: TGCGCCAGCAGCCAAAGAGGTGGCGGGGCCGGGGAGCTGTTTTTT. The encoded protein is CASSQRGGGAGELFF.

A single count supports this clone. This chain links TRBV11-2 with TRBJ1-2; unclear D gene. CDR1 and CDR2 (germline): SGHAT, FQNNGV. Trimming stripped 5 bases from V and 0 bases from J, with 13 bases between. The CDR3 is made up of 15 amino acids. The CDR3 DNA follows: TGTGCCAGCAGCCCCTCGTCAGGACCTAACTATGGCTACACCTTC. Protein: CASSPSSGPNYGYTF.